The TCR beta chain described here comes from a study of T cells in women clearing cervical HPV infection (dated by TCRdb to 2017 to 2018). Regarding the study in general: The cases were under 30 women with histologically confirmed HPV16-related CIN3 or worse, and 2 of these cases were invasive cancers. The 20 to 25 controls were women who cleared a single incident HPV16 infection within 12 months without developing precancer or cancer. Blood from cases was drawn at the visit where the lesion was first identified, while blood from controls was drawn once the infection was no longer detected. Among cases, blood sampling occurred a median of around 160 days after lesion detection, with an interquartile range of roughly 90 to 200 days. Because only a few women had HLA typing data, the possibility that HLA type acted as a confounder could not be ruled out. An exploratory proof-of-principle case-control study, nested within the Guanacaste HPV Natural History Study in Costa Rica, was conducted to compare TCR repertoires across cervical HPV16 outcomes. Cases were matched to controls by age within five years and by the year the sample was collected. Cases had a median age of around 32 years and controls had a median age of around 40, with no significant differences in baseline characteristics. The parent cohort enrolled 10,049 women aged 18 or older in Guanacaste, Costa Rica, during about 1993 to 1994 and followed them for 6 to 7 years. As quality controls, five blinded duplicates were added to each group, bringing the total to 60 or so samples made up of about 50 participants and 10 or so replicates. Study-wide findings and limitations: TRBV6-7 relative abundance was lower in cases than in controls (roughly 0.11% versus 0.16%; Bonferroni P = 0.0008). Because the number of T cells per sample was unknown, the richness differences could reflect varying T-cell content rather than repertoire biology. Random forest classifiers that combined richness and V gene abundances separated cases from controls with an estimated AUC of less than 0.85. TCR repertoire richness was significantly higher in CIN3+ cases than in controls across sequencing depths, while evenness did not differ. Because of the cross-sectional design, the study could not determine whether the associations came before infection or resulted from infection, and neither effector/memory subsets nor HPV-specific T cells were isolated.

The immunoSEQ assay used multiplex PCR to amplify TCR beta CDR3 regions from an average of roughly 1,200 ng of genomic DNA per sample. Primer bias was corrected in the assay by using a complete synthetic TCR repertoire to establish an amplification baseline. The amplicons were sequenced on the Illumina platform. Turning to the authors' computational methods: Sequences were error-corrected by clustering with frequency ratios and a modified nearest-neighbor algorithm and were then analyzed in the immunoSEQ Analyzer with IMGT gene definitions. At each rarefaction depth, TCR richness and evenness were averaged over 20 rarefaction repeats, and samples with fewer sequences than the depth were excluded. Wilcoxon rank sum tests with FDR correction were used to compare V, D and J gene relative abundances between the groups. An intraclass correlation of around 96% for TCR richness and an average of about 82% across 65 or so gene segments were obtained from the blinded duplicates. Entries here come from immuneACCESS through TCRdb and include only in-frame sequences with V and J called. Some clones fail to appear in such tables; in the studies checked, an unresolved V gene covers under half of the shortfall, and the cause of the remainder is unknown. The V and J calls and clone size are taken from that table; D and trimming were inferred from the DNA. The table held for this sample gives tens of thousands of clones. The top ten clones comprise around 7.6% of the sample.

Every participant had a single incident cervical HPV16 infection, and prevalent HPV16 infections were excluded. Cervical HPV DNA was detected with MY09/MY11 PCR, and genotyping was done by dot-blot hybridization. More than 14 mL of heparinized blood were centrifuged, and the buffy coat was split into aliquots, frozen at -30 degrees C, and then kept at -80 degrees C. Genomic DNA was extracted from buffy coat specimens using QIAGEN kits. Notes on this clone: Its antigen is not yet known. The missing CDR3 end, 3 residues past where the read stops, is filled in from the germline J gene.

Per the germline V gene (reference sequence), SEHNR is the CDR1 and FQNEAQ is the CDR2. V loses 4 bases of germline sequence and J loses 6 bases, and the interval between the two ends is 9 bases. The CDR3 sequence holds 13 residues, the cysteine and phenylalanine included. The DNA shown is the part of the CDR3 that was read: 30 bases, in frame from base 1. The origin of this receptor is a woman aged 18 to 75 with a cervical HPV16 infection that either progressed to CIN3+ or cleared (not recorded which). Here the chain combines TRBV7-9 and TRBJ2-2; the D region possibly corresponds to TRBD1 (5 bases align). Sequenced: blood buffy coat. The CDR3 reads CASSSTGPGELFF. CDR3 DNA, as far as it was read: TGTGCCAGCAGCTCAACAGGACCCGGGGAG.